Listed below are T cell receptor beta chains from one sample, sequenced in a study of cytomegalovirus exposure and HLA in healthy donors. The protocol was immunoSEQ multiplex PCR, while the TCRdb copy is restricted to in-frame clones and leaves out a portion. This sample has around 56,000 clones, with 80% to 90% found just once. Sequencing used PBMCs. The receptors stem from a woman aged 18-29 years in good health and CMV-seronegative. Both conserved end residues are part of each CDR3. Fields, in order: V gene, J gene, D gene, CDR3 DNA, CDR3 protein. The D gene is left open where the match is weak.

>TRBV29-1|TRBJ2-6|.
TGCAGCGTTGTATCAGGGAACGGGGCCAACGTCCTGACTTTC
CSVVSGNGANVLTF
>TRBV9|TRBJ1-1|TRBD1
TGTGCCAGCAGCGCAGGGGACAGCGAAGCTTTCTTT
CASSAGDSEAFF
>TRBV2|TRBJ2-7|.
TGTGCCAGCAGTGGATCGTCAGGTACTTTCTACGAGCAGTACTTC
CASSGSSGTFYEQYF
>TRBV18|TRBJ2-3|TRBD2
TGTGCCACCAGACTAGCGGTTAGCACAGATACGCAGTATTTT
CATRLAVSTDTQYF
>TRBV10-2|TRBJ2-1|.
TGCGCCAGCAGCCAGCCTGTCGGGGGTTACAATGAGCAGTTCTTC
CASSQPVGGYNEQFF
>TRBV13|TRBJ2-7|TRBD1
TGTGCCAGCAGCCTAGGTCCGGTTCGAGGGGGCAACGAGCAGTACTTC
CASSLGPVRGGNEQYF
>TRBV5-5|TRBJ1-1|.
TGTGCCAGCAGTCAGGAACCGCGGGGGCGAAGTGAAGCTTTCTTT
CASSQEPRGRSEAFF
>TRBV19|TRBJ1-5|TRBD1
TGTGCCAGTAGTCCCGTGGGGACAGTCAATCAGCCCCAGCATTTT
CASSPVGTVNQPQHF
>TRBV18|TRBJ1-4|.
TGTGCCAGCTCCAACAAGATAACAGGATTGCATGAAAAACTGTTTTTT
CASSNKITGLHEKLFF
>TRBV13|TRBJ2-1|TRBD2
TGTGCCAGCAGCTCCACAGGGACTAGCAGTTACAATGAGCAGTTCTTC
CASSSTGTSSYNEQFF
>TRBV5-1|TRBJ1-1|.
TGCGCCAGCAGGACAGGAGGGAACACTGAAGCTTTCTTT
CASRTGGNTEAFF
>TRBV19|TRBJ2-1|TRBD2
TGTGCCAGTAGTATGACTAGCGGGGATAATGAGCAGTTCTTC
CASSMTSGDNEQFF